A selection of T cell receptor beta chains follows, all from one sample in a study of graft-versus-host responses after intestinal transplantation. No antigen has been assigned to these receptors. The data were produced by immunoSEQ multiplex PCR, yet TCRdb's version contains in-frame clones alone and is incomplete. The sample lists over 90,000 clones, roughly 90% seen once, with nearly 0.5% in the top ten. This specimen consisted of unstimulated CD8+ T cells sorted from spleen or lymph node cells, obtained before intestinal transplant. The receptors come from a human donor who received an intestinal transplant. CDR3s include the opening cysteine and the closing phenylalanine or tryptophan. A D gene is named only where the DNA matches it firmly. Rows may omit the clone size; those that give it use once, few, many or a size class.

V gene	D gene	J gene	clone size	CDR3 DNA	CDR3 protein
TRBV30	.	TRBJ2-7	once	TGTGCCTGGAGTGGGCTAGCCTCCTCCTACGAGCAGTACTTC	CAWSGLASSYEQYF
TRBV7-9	.	TRBJ1-1	.	TGTGCCAGCAGCTTAGGAGGTCAGCTCCTTGGGGCTTTCTTT	CASSLGGQLLGAFF
TRBV6-5	.	TRBJ2-7	.	TGTGCCAGCAGTCACAGGACAGTTTACGAGCAGTACTTC	CASSHRTVYEQYF
TRBV9	TRBD2	TRBJ2-1	.	TGTGCCAGCAGCGTACTGGCGCGGGGGGCTTACTACAATGAGCAGTTCTTC	CASSVLARGAYYNEQFF
TRBV5-5	TRBD2	TRBJ2-7	.	TGTGCCAGCAGCCCGGGACTAGGAGCCTACGAGCAGTACTTC	CASSPGLGAYEQYF
TRBV19	.	TRBJ2-3	.	TGTGCCAGTACAGGTCGGGGTACAGATACGCAGTATTTT	CASTGRGTDTQYF
TRBV5-4	TRBD1	TRBJ1-2	.	TGTGCCAGCAGCTACGGACAGGGGGGCAATGGCTACACCTTC	CASSYGQGGNGYTF
TRBV5-1	TRBD2	TRBJ2-3	.	TGCGCCAGCAGCTTCCCTAGCGGGGGGGCAGATACGCAGTATTTT	CASSFPSGGADTQYF
TRBV27	.	TRBJ1-2	.	TGTGCCAGCAGTTTAGGTGGGGGGGGCAGTGGCTACACCTTC	CASSLGGGGSGYTF
TRBV19	TRBD1	TRBJ2-7	.	TGTGCCAGTAGTATAGGGGACCCGGGACAGGGTCCCTACGAGCAGTACTTC	CASSIGDPGQGPYEQYF
TRBV29-1	.	TRBJ1-2	.	TGCAGCGACGGGGGGCTGCAAAACTATGGCTACACCTTC	CSDGGLQNYGYTF
TRBV4-1	.	TRBJ1-2	.	TGCGCCAGCAGCCAAGTCCGCGGAACTAACTATGGCTACACCTTC	CASSQVRGTNYGYTF
TRBV28	TRBD1	TRBJ2-7	.	TGTGCCAGCAGTTTATCGACAGGGTACGAGCAGTACTTC	CASSLSTGYEQYF
TRBV27	TRBD1	TRBJ2-7	.	TGTGCCAGCAGTCCCGGGGACAGGGGGAGGAACGAGCAGTACTTC	CASSPGDRGRNEQYF
TRBV27	TRBD2	TRBJ2-1	once	TGTGCCAGCAGTCAGACCGGGAGGATTTACAATGAGCAGTTCTTC	CASSQTGRIYNEQFF
TRBV4-1	.	TRBJ2-1	.	TGCGCCAGCAGCCAAGCTAGTAGACGCGGCAATGAGCAGTTCTTC	CASSQASRRGNEQFF
TRBV6-1	.	TRBJ1-5	.	TGTGCCAGCAGTGCAGGGTATAGCAATCAGCCCCAGCATTTT	CASSAGYSNQPQHF
TRBV4-1	TRBD1	TRBJ2-2	.	TGCGCCAGCAGCCAGGGATTTCGACAGGGGATCGGGGAGCTGTTTTTT	CASSQGFRQGIGELFF
TRBV6-6	.	TRBJ1-5	.	TGTGCCAGCAGTCCCCTAGGGGATCTCAATCAGCCCCAGCATTTT	CASSPLGDLNQPQHF
TRBV9	.	TRBJ2-7	.	TGTGCCAGCAGCGTAGGGCCGACAAACTACGAGCAGTACTTC	CASSVGPTNYEQYF
TRBV27	TRBD2	TRBJ2-1	once	TGTGCCAGCAGTCTAGGTCGGCCGGGACTAGCCTACAATGAGCAGTTCTTC	CASSLGRPGLAYNEQFF